These T cell receptor beta chains were read from a single sample in a study of T cells in Graves' hyperthyroidism and ophthalmopathy. From the multiplex PCR reads, TCRdb called clonotypes with MiXCR, one entry per CDR3 protein. The sample lists roughly 280,000 distinct CDR3 sequences; over 15% were seen once. What was sequenced was blood. The receptors shown here come from a woman aged 60-75 years with Graves' ophthalmopathy. Each CDR3 is given with its conserved first and last residue. D genes are given only for firm matches. Rows may omit the clone size; those that give it use once, few, many or a size class.

>TRBD1|TRBV6-1|TRBJ2-1|-
CASKKGGLSSYNEQFF
TGTGCCAGCAAAAAAGGGGGCCTGAGCTCCTACAATGAGCAGTTCTTC
>-|TRBV27|TRBJ1-5|many
CASSFLGPQPQHF
TGTGCCAGCAGTTTTCTGGGTCCCCAGCCCCAGCATTTT
>-|TRBV12-3/TRBV12-4|TRBJ2-6|-
CASSRVANVLTF
TGTGCCAGCAGCCGGGTGGCCAACGTCCTGACTTTC
>-|TRBV28|TRBJ2-3|many
CASSPGTNSKPTQYF
TGTGCCAGCAGCCCCGGGACAAACTCCAAGCCTACGCAGTATTTT
>-|TRBV10-3|TRBJ2-7|few
CAISESTGGFPYEQYF
TGTGCCATCAGTGAGTCGACTGGCGGGTTCCCCTACGAGCAGTACTTC
>TRBD1|TRBV18|TRBJ1-2|few
CASSPDRHSGYTF
TGTGCCAGCTCACCGGACAGGCACTCTGGCTACACCTTC
>-|TRBV9|TRBJ2-5|-
CASSVSLAWEAQYF
TGTGCCAGCAGCGTTTCATTGGCTTGGGAGGCCCAGTACTTC
>-|TRBV28|TRBJ1-3|few
CASRQATGYSGNTIYF
TGTGCCAGCAGACAAGCGACAGGCTACTCTGGAAACACCATATATTTT
>-|TRBV19|TRBJ1-5|few
CASSYPGGNQPQHF
TGTGCCAGTAGTTACCCGGGGGGCAATCAGCCCCAGCATTTT
>-|TRBV10-1|TRBJ1-1|-
CASSETQGNTEAFF
TGCGCCAGCAGTGAGACCCAGGGGAACACTGAAGCTTTCTTT
>TRBD1|TRBV5-1|TRBJ1-5|-
CASRTGQGSNQPQHF
TGCGCCAGCAGAACAGGACAGGGGAGCAATCAGCCCCAGCATTTT
>-|TRBV5-1|TRBJ1-3|-
CASSLDRASGNTIYF
TGCGCCAGCAGCTTGGATAGGGCATCTGGAAACACCATATATTTT
>-|TRBV5-1|TRBJ2-7|many
CASSSGSMGLEQYF
TGCGCCAGCAGCTCCGGGTCGATGGGCCTCGAGCAGTACTTC
>-|TRBV19|TRBJ1-1|few
CASRMGGMGTEAFF
TGTGCCAGTAGAATGGGGGGGATGGGCACTGAAGCTTTCTTT
>-|TRBV6-1|TRBJ1-5|many
CASSEGTSLGQPQHF
TGTGCCAGCAGTGAAGGGACAAGCCTAGGTCAGCCCCAGCATTTT
>TRBD1|TRBV19|TRBJ1-3|-
CATGTGGGSGNTIYF
TGTGCCACCGGGACAGGAGGGGGCTCTGGAAACACCATATATTTT